This T cell receptor beta chain was identified during a study of regulatory T cells in long-lasting Graves disease. Arm-PCR of CDR3 regions and iRepertoire HTBI primers were the basis on which TCR beta libraries were built. MiXCR was run by TCRdb on the multiplex PCR reads, yielding one entry per CDR3 protein. The table includes more than 450,000 distinct CDR3 sequences, roughly 15% detected once. V lost 3 bases and J 4 bases, leaving 12 bases between the germline ends. This CDR3 has 14 amino acids. Germline V gene lookup returns CDR1 SGHVS and CDR2 FQNEAQ. Stated time point: newly diagnosed GD, antithyroid drugs for less than 3 months. There was RNA extracted from PBMCs, and the TCR library was made from it. The same data also went into a second study, on T cells in Graves' hyperthyroidism and ophthalmopathy.

The V and J genes are TRBV7-8 and TRBJ1-2; TRBD1 might be the D (5 bases). This material consisted of peripheral blood mononuclear cells (PBMCs), taken at new diagnosis, from a patient treated with antithyroid drugs. The clonotype comes from a middle-aged man with Graves disease. CDR3 sequence reads: CASSLGVSGYGYTF. The CDR3 DNA reads as TGTGCCAGCAGCTTGGGGGTCTCGGGCTATGGCTACACCTTC.